This T cell receptor (beta chain) was identified in a study of blood T cell repertoires in COVID-19 (TCRdb year 2020). Notes on the research overall: Samples from collaborators originated in the United States, Italy and Spain and spanned both the acute and convalescent phases of COVID-19. Nearly every sample came with metadata listing a de-identified subject ID, COVID-19 status, age in years and sex. Subjects who had been exposed to COVID-19, were actively infected with it, or had recovered from it provided the deeply sampled blood TCRbeta repertoires that made up the dataset. The repertoires were released in a freely available public database meant as a resource for research on the immune response to SARS-CoV-2. The prospective study material was composed of cDNA or gDNA derived from T cells, B-cell-depleted T cells, or PBMCs. Where available, HLA class I and class II types were taken from metadata supplied by the sample provider and were not determined by assay-based typing. Samples came from the ongoing ImmuneRACE study (first 160 participants) plus 1,254 subjects from 6 global collaborators.

TCRbeta CDR3 regions were amplified from genomic DNA using the immunoSEQ Assay, a bias-controlled multiplex PCR. Per the original workflow: Within the assay, amplification of reference gene primers was used to estimate how many nucleated cells each sample contained. To quantify the absolute abundance of each unique TCRbeta CDR3 rearrangement, sequence reads were collapsed and filtered. Productive Simpson clonality was computed per sample as the square root of Simpson's diversity index over productive rearrangements. Imported from immuneACCESS, the table was reduced by TCRdb to in-frame sequences with V and J called. These copies leave out some clones; in studies compared against another copy, an unresolved V gene accounts for under half, and the cause of the remainder is not known. The D gene and trimming were derived from the DNA, and the V and J assignments and clone size from that table. The sample yields roughly 170,000 clones; approximately 85% were counted once. The ten largest clones represent under 6.5% of the sample.

CDR1 is given as GTSNPN and CDR2 as SVGIG, both from the germline V gene (reference sequence). The CDR3, from cysteine to phenylalanine, totals 12 residues. Only CDR3 DNA remains: 36 bases, in frame from the first base. The V end gives up 3 bases and the J end 6 bases, leaving 5 bases in the junction not matched to a gene. Turning to this clone: Its antigen is unknown. Base qualities are missing; no much larger clone stands one base away.

What the research found in general, with its limitations: The amount of clinical and demographic metadata varied by source and participant and was provided uncurated.

In Seattle, one collaborating source enrolled patients while the infection was active and tracked those patients longitudinally over the course of disease. Whole blood was collected in K2EDTA tubes by collaborating institutions according to the institutions' own protocols. Collaborator samples were shipped for TCRbeta analysis as frozen whole blood, isolated PBMCs, or DNA extracted from either sample type. The sequence came from a woman between 45 and 65 years old with COVID-19, enrolled during active disease. The chain is made from TRBV30 and TRBJ2-7; 7 middle bases align to TRBD1. The sequencing sample was made of peripheral blood. The CDR3 is CAWSRQGGEQYF. The nucleotide sequence reads as follows: TGTGCCTGGAGCAGACAGGGCGGCGAGCAGTACTTC.